These 28 T cell receptor beta chains were sequenced from one sample in a study of human T cells and chemical hapten exposure. Time point of the sample: patch test 2, 6 weeks after DPC sensitization. Described treatment: therapeutic diphenylcyclopropenone sensitization with weekly scalp DPC. TCRdb fed the RACE reads into MiXCR, producing one record per CDR3 protein. The table shows tens of thousands of distinct CDR3 sequences, with over 6.5% occurring only once. Sequencing used whole blood, obtained in connection with sensitization to the hapten diphenylcyclopropenone (DPC). The receptors originated from a woman aged 50 to 60 with alopecia areata. Some clones in this sample may be carry-over from other donors' samples.

This clonotype has just a few counts. V gene TRBV10-3 combines with J gene TRBJ2-1; the D gene is possibly TRBD2 (5 bases). CDR3 length equals 13 residues. CDR1 and CDR2 (germline): ENHRY, SYGVKD. The V end was cut by 0 bases, the J end by 9 bases, with 9 bases between. The CDR3, as DNA: TGTGCCATCAGTGAGTCGATGAGGGTTGAGCAGTTCTTC. Its protein is CAISESMRVEQFF.

The rearrangement links TRBV28 to TRBJ2-7; D not certain. The germline V gene encodes CDR1 MDHEN and CDR2 SYDVKM. V shed 5 bases and J shed 6 bases, with 11 bases lying between them. The CDR3 runs 12 residues. The CDR3 DNA is TGTGCCAGCAGTCTTGGGGAAGGCGAGCAGTACTTC. Translation: CASSLGEGEQYF.

This clonotype was counted only a few times. CDR3 residues: CAWSVRVTAEAFF. CDR3 nucleotides: TGTGCCTGGAGCGTTCGGGTTACTGCTGAAGCTTTCTTT. The chain recombines TRBV30 with TRBJ1-1; no firm D call. The V end lost 3 bases, the J end lost 6 bases, and 14 bases lay between the germline ends. This CDR3 contains 13 residues. The germline V gene has CDR1 GTSNPN and CDR2 SVGIG (reference sequence).

In its sample, this clonotype was seen a few times. V gene TRBV20-1 combines with J gene TRBJ2-3; 8 positions agree with TRBD2. J gave up 2 bases and V 0 bases, and 7 bases lay outside the gene matches. In germline, CDR1 is DFQATT, CDR2 SNEGSKA (reference sequence). This CDR3 region has 16 residues. CDR3 in amino acids: CSARDWSSGVTDTQYF. The CDR3, as DNA: TGCAGTGCTAGAGATTGGAGTAGCGGGGTCACAGATACGCAGTATTTT.

The genes are TRBV5-1 and TRBJ1-3; TRBD1 agrees at 7 bases. Germline CDR1 and CDR2: SGHRS and YFSETQ. The length of the CDR3 is 14 residues. J was trimmed by 4 bases and V by 0 bases; bases with no gene match: 1. Here the CDR3 reads CASSLGDRGNTIYF. The CDR3, as DNA: TGCGCCAGCAGCTTGGGGGACAGAGGAAACACCATATATTTT.

This clonotype was counted only a few times. The chain recombines TRBV30 with TRBJ2-3, with 9 bases that match TRBD1. The CDR3 is 13 residues long. Germline CDR1 and CDR2: GTSNPN and SVGIG (reference sequence). DNA of the CDR3: TGTGCTGGGGACAGGGATATCACAGATACGCAGTATTTT. Translated, it gives CAGDRDITDTQYF.

This chain uses TRBV5-1 with TRBJ1-1; no clear D gene. V gave up 4 bases and J gave up 0 bases, with 13 bases separating them. Germline CDR1 SGHRS, CDR2 YFSETQ. The CDR3 totals 15 residues. CDR3: CASSRVPQVNTEAFF. CDR3 in DNA: TGCGCCAGCAGCCGGGTCCCTCAGGTGAACACTGAAGCTTTCTTT.

This chain links TRBV4-3 with TRBJ2-7; 9 bases fit TRBD2. This CDR3 contains 16 residues. The germline V gene has CDR1 LGHNA and CDR2 YSLEER. V was pared by 3 bases and J by 0 bases, with 6 bases of the junction left unmatched. CDR3 loop: CASSQVAGDTSYEQYF. DNA of the CDR3: TGCGCCAGCAGCCAGGTAGCGGGAGACACCTCCTACGAGCAGTACTTC.

This clonotype was detected many times. The V and J genes are TRBV9 and TRBJ2-3; D remains ambiguous. Trimming took 3 bases from V and 1 from J, leaving 3 bases between them. The CDR3 is 12 residues long. Germline CDR1 and CDR2: SGDLS and YYNGEE. CDR3 nucleotides: TGTGCCAGCAGCGGTGGCACAGATACGCAGTATTTT. This encodes CASSGGTDTQYF.

This clonotype was seen ten or more times. V is TRBV7-9 and J is TRBJ1-4; TRBD1 matches at 9 bases. The CDR3 runs to 16 residues. V dropped 5 bases and J dropped 8; count of bases not matched to a gene: 12. Germline values: CDR1 SEHNR, CDR2 FQNEAQ (reference sequence). CDR3 nucleotide sequence: TGTGCCAGCAGCACCATGCGGACAGGGGAAGGGGAAAAACTGTTTTTT. Amino acids: CASSTMRTGEGEKLFF.

There are a few counts of this clonotype. V and J are TRBV6-5 and TRBJ2-3; no definite D call. The V and J ends lost 2 bases and 2 bases respectively, with 8 bases between them. The CDR3 has 14 amino acids. CDR1 is MNHEY, CDR2 SVGAGI, per germline. DNA of the CDR3: TGTGCCAGCAGTTACGGACGAAACACAGATACGCAGTATTTT. It encodes CASSYGRNTDTQYF.

This clonotype was picked up a small number of times. The chain is built from TRBV21-1 and TRBJ1-5. TRBV21-1 is reported as a pseudogene. CDR3 length: 18 residues. The DNA for the CDR3 is TGTGCCAGCAGCAAAGGAATGACGGGTCGGGGAAGGGATCAGCCCCAGCATTTT. Its protein is CASSKGMTGRGRDQPQHF.

The sample holds many counts of this clonotype. The genes are TRBV2 and TRBJ2-1; tentatively, D is TRBD2 (6 bases). The CDR3 is made up of 13 amino acids. Germline values: CDR1 SNHLY, CDR2 FYNNEI. Trimming stripped 4 bases from V and 8 bases from J, with 12 bases between. CDR3 region: CASSVGGTYEQFF. The CDR3 nucleotides read TGTGCCAGCAGTGTCGGGGGAACCTATGAGCAGTTCTTC.

The table lists this clonotype with many counts. The chain employs TRBV5-4 and TRBJ1-2; D is possibly TRBD1 (5 bases). The CDR3 sequence is 14 residues long. Germline CDR1 reads SGHNT; CDR2 reads YYREEE (reference sequence). V was cut by 0 bases and J by 6 bases, with 12 bases left in between. The CDR3 spells CASSLARQGHGYTF. In DNA form, the CDR3 reads TGTGCCAGCAGCTTGGCTAGGCAGGGTCATGGCTACACCTTC.

There are many counts of this clonotype. This chain joins TRBV4-3 and TRBJ2-3; no reliable D call. Germline V gene sequence: CDR1 LGHNA, CDR2 YSLEER. Deletions cut 0 bases from V and 6 bases from J, with 10 bases between. This CDR3 spans 14 amino acids. CDR3 amino acids: CASSQDRSEDTQYF. The DNA of the CDR3 is TGCGCCAGCAGCCAAGATCGGAGCGAGGATACGCAGTATTTT.

This clonotype was counted once. The J gene is TRBJ2-1, the V gene TRBV29-1; 7 nucleotides agree with TRBD2. V dropped 6 bases and J dropped 0; count of bases not matched to a gene: 5. The CDR3 spans 14 residues. Germline V gene sequence: CDR1 SQVTM, CDR2 ANQGSEA. The CDR3 reads CSVLSGDSYNEQFF. In nucleotides, the CDR3 is TGCAGCGTCTTAAGCGGGGACTCCTACAATGAGCAGTTCTTC.

The sample holds a few counts of this clonotype. The rearrangement links TRBV4-2 to TRBJ1-1, with a weak D call TRBD1 (6 bases). This CDR3 region has 14 residues. Trimming left V 0 bases short and J 10 bases short, with 15 bases between. Per germline, CDR1 LGHNA and CDR2 YNFKEQ. CDR3 residues: CASSQDLMGARAFF. The CDR3 DNA reads TGTGCCAGCAGCCAAGATCTGATGGGGGCTCGAGCTTTCTTT.

This clonotype has ten or more counts. This chain links TRBV28 with TRBJ1-1; D is possibly TRBD1 (6 bases). CDR3 length equals 15 residues. Deletions cut 5 bases from V and 0 bases from J, with 13 bases between. Germline CDR1 is MDHEN and CDR2 is SYDVKM. CDR3 sequence: CASSHRELLNTEAFF. The CDR3 region has the DNA TGTGCCAGCAGTCACAGGGAGCTCTTGAACACTGAAGCTTTCTTT.

On this clonotype itself: Given the absence of the conserved phenylalanine or tryptophan at the CDR3 end, a read error is likely. The V call is TRBV30, the J call TRBJ2-3; D unclear. CDR1 and CDR2 from the germline V gene are GTSNPN and SVGIG (reference sequence). The ends were cut back, 4 bases at V and 6 bases at J, with 8 bases in the middle. The CDR3 has 11 residues. Written as DNA, the CDR3 is TGTGCCTGGACTAGATTCGATACGCAGTATTTG. Its protein is CAWTRFDTQYL.

This clonotype was detected only a few times. The gene calls are TRBV20-1 and TRBJ2-7, with TRBD2 matching 15 bases. Trimming at V came to 4 bases and at J to 6 bases, leaving 7 bases not matched to a gene. The length of the CDR3 is 15 residues. CDR1 DFQATT and CDR2 SNEGSKA come from the germline V gene (reference sequence). This chain's CDR3 is CSATFGLAGGGEQYF. The DNA of the CDR3 is TGCAGTGCTACATTCGGACTAGCGGGAGGGGGCGAGCAGTACTTC.

This clonotype came up a few times. This sequence joins TRBV6-5 and TRBJ1-1; 8 nucleotides match TRBD1. Losses at the gene ends were 3 bases for V and 1 base for J; bases not matched to a gene: 7. Germline-derived CDR1 and CDR2 are MNHEY and SVGAGI. CDR3 size: 16 residues. DNA for the CDR3: TGTGCCAGCAGTTATTACAGGGGGAGTACGAACACTGAAGCTTTCTTT. It encodes CASSYYRGSTNTEAFF.

The genes are TRBV29-1 and TRBJ2-1; perhaps TRBD2 as D (6 bases). This CDR3 has 14 residues. Germline values: CDR1 SQVTM, CDR2 ANQGSEA. Trimming stripped 4 bases from V and 7 bases from J, with 17 bases between. The CDR3 region is CSVALAVGGNEQFF. The CDR3 DNA is TGCAGCGTTGCTTTAGCGGTCGGGGGAAATGAGCAGTTCTTC.

This clonotype was seen many times. The rearrangement uses TRBV19 and TRBJ1-5; no clear D gene. The V gene lost 5 bases and the J gene lost 3 bases, with 8 bases spanning the gap. There are 13 residues in the CDR3. Germline V gene lookup returns CDR1 LNHDA and CDR2 SQIVND (reference sequence). In nucleotides, the CDR3 is TGTGCCAGTAGTCTCGGATACAATCAGCCCCAGCATTTT. Its translation: CASSLGYNQPQHF. Complete variable domain (other parts from reference TRBV19 and TRBJ1-5): DGGITQSPKYLFRKEGQNVTLSCEQNLNHDAMYWYRQDPGQGLRLIYYSQIVNDFQKGDIAEGYSVSREKKESFPLTVTSAQKNPTAFYLCASSLGYNQPQHFGDGTRLSIL.

This clonotype was detected a few times. The V and J genes are TRBV29-1 and TRBJ2-5, with D perhaps matching TRBD2 (6 bases). Trimming stripped 8 bases from V and 4 bases from J, with 17 bases between. Per germline, CDR1 SQVTM and CDR2 ANQGSEA. The CDR3 length is 13 residues. The CDR3 spells CSTPEAGVETQYF. CDR3 DNA: TGCAGCACCCCCGAAGCGGGTGTAGAGACCCAGTACTTC.

This clonotype has ten or more counts. The gene calls are TRBV29-1 and TRBJ1-1; possible D gene TRBD1, 5 bases. The V gene's germline CDR1 is SQVTM and CDR2 ANQGSEA. The V gene lost 4 bases and the J gene lost 10 bases, with 19 bases spanning the gap. The CDR3 covers 13 residues. CDR3 in amino acids: CSVALGGLAGAFF. The CDR3 DNA reads TGCAGCGTTGCGTTGGGGGGGTTGGCCGGAGCTTTCTTT.

This clonotype has just a few counts. The rearrangement joins TRBV27 to TRBJ2-1; a weak D match, TRBD1 (7 bases). CDR3 size: 16 residues. The V and J ends lost 3 bases and 7 bases respectively, with 19 bases between them. CDR1 is MNHEY, CDR2 SMNVEV, per germline (reference sequence). The CDR3 region is CASSFRVQGRTNEQFF. The CDR3 region has the DNA TGTGCCAGCAGTTTCAGGGTACAGGGGAGGACTAATGAGCAGTTCTTC.

This clonotype came up a few times. The rearrangement joins TRBV11-2 to TRBJ2-3, with 11 bases fitting TRBD2. The CDR3 is made up of 16 amino acids. Germline-derived CDR1 and CDR2 are SGHAT and FQNNGV. The trim removed 0 bases at V and 6 bases at J, leaving 5 bases unmatched. CDR3 in amino acids: CASSLDITSGGDTQYF. The CDR3 bases are TGTGCCAGCAGCTTAGATATCACTAGCGGGGGCGATACGCAGTATTTT.

Comment on this clonotype: One end of the junction does not line up with germline, which may come from a read error. This chain links TRBV7-2 with TRBJ2-3; 10 nucleotides match TRBD2. The CDR3 consists of 16 residues. The V gene's germline CDR1 is SGHTA and CDR2 FQGNSA. CDR3 in amino acids: CAGSLVASGSSDTQYF. As DNA, the CDR3 is TGTGCCGGCAGCTTAGTGGCTAGCGGGAGTTCAGATACGCAGTATTTT.